Sequencing of this TCR beta chain was carried out in a study of OX40 agonist ivuxolimab in advanced cancers. Overall study context: Across the patients, intravenous ivuxolimab was delivered every 2 weeks at 0.01 to 10 mg/kg.

Notes on the study in general: CD8+ T cells were the subset that, on average, had more expanded clones than CD4+.

With regard to this clone: Antigen: not known.

Clones were sequenced by immunoSEQ multiplex PCR, and TCRdb holds only the in-frame ones, with some missing. The sample has roughly 53,000 clones; approximately 80% are singletons. The study sampled blood at baseline, cycle 4 day 1, and cycle 7 day 1. The TCR was taken from an adult with an advanced solid tumor such as melanoma, head and neck, liver or kidney cancer. This sample comprised CD4+ or CD8+ T cells sorted from blood, obtained in a trial of the OX40 agonist ivuxolimab.

The CDR3 loop reads CASSVGWAGGEKLFF. In DNA form, the CDR3 reads TGTGCCAGCAGCGTGGGGTGGGCAGGCGGTGAAAAACTGTTTTTT. The chain uses TRBV9 and TRBJ1-4, with D unclear. V lost 2 bases and J 7 bases, leaving 15 bases between the germline ends. The CDR3 has 15 amino acids. Per the germline V gene, CDR1 is SGDLS and CDR2 is YYNGEE. The full variable domain, its missing parts supplied by reference TRBV9 and TRBJ1-4, is DSGVTQTPKHLITATGQRVTLRCSPRSGDLSVYWYQQSLDQGLQFLIQYYNGEERAKGNILERFSAQQFPDLHSELNLSSLELGDSALYFCASSVGWAGGEKLFFGSGTQLSVL.